The T cell receptor beta chain described here comes from a study of T cell changes during pregnancy in multiple sclerosis. Measured with immunoSEQ multiplex PCR; TCRdb has only the in-frame clones, and not every one. The sample records 75,000 to 100,000 clones, 90% to 95% being singletons. Germline V gene sequence: CDR1 SGHRS, CDR2 YFSETQ. V lost 4 bases and J 2 bases, leaving 14 bases between the germline ends. There are 15 residues in the CDR3. This sequence was found in a female donor in good health, enrolled as a control in a pregnancy study. The chain combines TRBV5-1 with TRBJ2-3; D possibly corresponds to TRBD2 (6 bases). The sequenced sample was peripheral blood, obtained after pregnancy. In DNA, the CDR3 is TGCGCCAGCAGCAATAGCGGTGCCCTCACAGATACGCAGTATTTT. The encoded protein is CASSNSGALTDTQYF.